This record looks at one T cell receptor (beta chain) sequence and its context. Its target is not known. The sample has other DNA sequences that encode this CDR3 too. In the original analysis: ImmunoSEQ sequences covered only the junction and lacked quality scores; filtering therefore differed. Method: immunoSEQ multiplex PCR; TCRdb's copy keeps in-frame clones and lacks some. That table is the source of V, J and clone size, and D and trimming were worked out from the DNA. The sample lists roughly 600,000 clones, 95% to 98% occurring once. The data stem from a study of shared clonotypes between healthy human individuals. Study conclusions and caveats: Sequencing depth was expected to influence donor clonotype sharing. Large depth notwithstanding, sorted-subset sequencing proved incomplete by rarefaction. When naive CD4 clonotypes were compared across a handful of donors, 4% to 5.5% were shared.

CDR3 length: 13 residues. Trimming stripped 0 bases from V and 6 bases from J, with 9 bases between. CDR1 and CDR2 (germline): MNHEY, SVGAGI. The naive CD8 population came from CD45RO-negative cells selected for CCR7, without terminally differentiated effector memory CD45RA+ cells. The receptor's source is a man between 25 and 39 years old in good health. Source material: naive CD8+ T cells sorted from blood. The rearrangement uses TRBV6-5 and TRBJ2-7; D might be TRBD2 (5 bases). The CDR3 region is CASSYSSGSEQYF. CDR3 DNA: TGTGCCAGCAGTTACTCCTCGGGGAGCGAGCAGTACTTC.